The following is a T cell receptor beta chain sequence with its context. Antigen specificity is unknown. The data derive from a study of cytomegalovirus exposure and HLA in healthy donors. General study findings and limits: The investigators catalogued 160 or so TCR beta chains as cytomegalovirus-associated.

The PCR used 60 Vbeta and 13 Jbeta primers. Profiling relied on immunoSEQ multiplex PCR, and the TCRdb table lists in-frame clones only, not all of them. Across 150,000 to 200,000 clones, the top ten clones capture roughly 1.9% of the sample. The germline CDR1 and CDR2 sequences are SGHTA and FQGNSA. With V trimmed by 7 bases and J by 10 bases, 9 bases remained unmatched. This CDR3 contains 14 residues. The TCR comes from a man younger than 40 in good health and CMV-seronegative. The rearrangement links TRBV7-2 to TRBJ1-6; 8 bases agree with TRBD1. Sequenced material: PBMCs. The chain's CDR3 is CASNEGQAGSPLHF. The CDR3 DNA sequence: TGTGCCAGCAATGAGGGACAGGCGGGGTCACCCCTCCACTTT.